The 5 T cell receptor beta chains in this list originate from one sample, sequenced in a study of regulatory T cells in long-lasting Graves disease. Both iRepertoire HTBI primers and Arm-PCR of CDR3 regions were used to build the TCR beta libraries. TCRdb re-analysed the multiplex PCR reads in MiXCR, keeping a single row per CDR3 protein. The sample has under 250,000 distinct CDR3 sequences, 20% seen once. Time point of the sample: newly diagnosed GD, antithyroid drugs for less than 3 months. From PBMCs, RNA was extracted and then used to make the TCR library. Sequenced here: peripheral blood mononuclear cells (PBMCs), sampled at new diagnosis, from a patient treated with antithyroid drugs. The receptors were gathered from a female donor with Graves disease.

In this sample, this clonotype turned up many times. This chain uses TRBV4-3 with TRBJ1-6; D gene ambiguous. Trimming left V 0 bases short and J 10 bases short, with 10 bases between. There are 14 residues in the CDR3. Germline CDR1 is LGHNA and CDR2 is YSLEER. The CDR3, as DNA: TGCGCCAGCAGCCAAGATTCTTCGGGATCACCCCTCCACTTT. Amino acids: CASSQDSSGSPLHF.

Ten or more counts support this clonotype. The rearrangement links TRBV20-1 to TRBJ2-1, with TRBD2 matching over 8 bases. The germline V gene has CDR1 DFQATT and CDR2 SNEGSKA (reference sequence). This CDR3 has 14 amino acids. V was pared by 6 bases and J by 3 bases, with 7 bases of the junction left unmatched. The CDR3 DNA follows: TGCAGTGCCGTTTTTAGCGGGATCTACAATGAGCAGTTCTTC. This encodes CSAVFSGIYNEQFF.

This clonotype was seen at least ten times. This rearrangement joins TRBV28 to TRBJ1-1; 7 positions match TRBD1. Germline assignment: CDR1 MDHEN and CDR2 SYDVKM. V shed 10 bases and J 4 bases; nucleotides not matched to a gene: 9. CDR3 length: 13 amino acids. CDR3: CAIIDRAGTEAFF. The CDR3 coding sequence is TGTGCCATAATTGACAGGGCTGGCACTGAAGCTTTCTTT.

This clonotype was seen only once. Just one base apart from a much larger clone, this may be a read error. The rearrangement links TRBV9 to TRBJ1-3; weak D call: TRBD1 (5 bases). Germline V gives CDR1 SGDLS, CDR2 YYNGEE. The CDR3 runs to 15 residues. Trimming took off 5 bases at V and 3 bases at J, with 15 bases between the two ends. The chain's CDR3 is CASRERGNRGNTIYF. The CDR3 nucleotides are TGTGCCAGCAGAGAACGGGGGAATCGTGGAAACACCATATATTTT.

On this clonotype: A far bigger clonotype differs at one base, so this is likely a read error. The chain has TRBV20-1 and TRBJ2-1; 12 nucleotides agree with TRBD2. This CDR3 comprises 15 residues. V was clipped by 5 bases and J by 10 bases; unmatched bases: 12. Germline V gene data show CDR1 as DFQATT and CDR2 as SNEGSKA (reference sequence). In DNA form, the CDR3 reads TGCAGTGCTCAACCTAGCGGGAGGGCCCTCTACGAGCAGTTCTTC. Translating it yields CSAQPSGRALYEQFF.